This paragraph reports one T cell receptor (beta chain). The sample belongs to a study of blood T cell repertoires in COVID-19. The table came from immunoSEQ multiplex PCR; TCRdb's copy has only in-frame clones and leaves some out. The top ten hold around 4.5% of the sample, which has under 350,000 clones, about 86% seen once. Germline V gene data show CDR1 as LNHDA and CDR2 as SQIVND (reference sequence). The V gene lost 4 bases and the J gene lost 1 base, with 13 bases spanning the gap. The CDR3 sequence is 15 residues long. The material sequenced was PBMCs or T cells enriched from blood (not recorded which). This TCR came from a woman aged 40 to 50 with acute COVID-19. The chain uses TRBV19 and TRBJ1-1, with a possible D match to TRBD1 (5 bases). Written as DNA, the CDR3 is TGTGCCAGTAGTAACACCTGGCAGGGGAACACTGAAGCTTTCTTT. Translated: CASSNTWQGNTEAFF.